The 6 T cell receptor beta chains in this list originate from one sample, sequenced in a study of blood T cell repertoires in COVID-19. Generated by immunoSEQ multiplex PCR, the TCRdb table keeps only in-frame clones and is missing some. The sample carries 130,000 or so clones, around 83% recorded once. Sequenced material: peripheral blood. All receptors come from a human donor in a cohort sampled during active COVID-19.

The gene calls are TRBV6-5 and TRBJ1-2; 8 bases fit TRBD1. CDR3 size: 14 residues. Germline values: CDR1 MNHEY, CDR2 SVGAGI. With V trimmed by 7 bases and J by 8 bases, 12 bases remained unmatched. This CDR3 is CASTRADREDGYTF. Written as DNA, the CDR3 is TGTGCCAGCACCAGAGCGGACAGGGAGGACGGCTACACCTTC.

This clone has a handful of counts. One end of the junction varies from germline; a read error may be responsible. CDR3 coding DNA: TGTGCCAGCTGCTTAGCAGCATGGCGGGGAAACAATGAGCAGTTCTTC. Protein: CASCLAAWRGNNEQFF. The chain employs TRBV7-8 and TRBJ2-1, with D possibly being TRBD2 (6 bases). This CDR3 is built from 16 residues. The germline CDR1 and CDR2 sequences are SGHVS and FQNEAQ.

V gene TRBV27 combines with J gene TRBJ1-1, with D possibly being TRBD1 (6 bases). From germline, CDR1 is MNHEY and CDR2 SMNVEV (reference sequence). V gave up 8 bases and J gave up 2 bases, with 15 bases separating them. The CDR3 consists of 14 residues. Here the CDR3 reads CASRPDSVNTEAFF. The DNA for the CDR3 is TGTGCCAGCCGACCGGACAGCGTTAACACTGAAGCTTTCTTT.

This clone is judged medium-sized (0.01 to 0.1%). V and J are TRBV27 and TRBJ2-3; D perhaps matches TRBD2 (6 bases). The germline CDR1 and CDR2 sequences are MNHEY and SMNVEV (reference sequence). The CDR3 runs 21 residues. V lost 3 bases and J lost 0, with 28 bases in between. CDR3 DNA sequence: TGTGCCAGCAGTTTTGCCCCCGGTGGGGGGAGCTTCAAGGTGAGCACAGATACGCAGTATTTT. Its translation: CASSFAPGGGSFKVSTDTQYF.

The V gene is TRBV5-8, the J gene TRBJ2-1; weak D call: TRBD2 (6 bases). The germline gives CDR1 SGHTS, CDR2 YDEGEE. V was cut by 2 bases and J by 4 bases, with 7 bases left in between. The CDR3 has 13 residues. CDR3 residues: CASSFSGYNEQFF. The DNA of the CDR3 is TGTGCCAGCAGCTTTAGCGGATACAATGAGCAGTTCTTC.

The rearrangement uses TRBV4-2 and TRBJ1-4; 9 positions agree with TRBD1. Trimming cost V 3 bases and J 11 bases; bases outside gene matches: 10. The CDR3 contains 15 residues. Germline CDR1 LGHNA, CDR2 YNFKEQ. The CDR3 is CASSQEQGAPVKLFF. The CDR3 DNA is TGTGCCAGCAGCCAGGAACAGGGGGCCCCTGTGAAACTGTTTTTT.